These 17 T cell receptor beta chains originate from one sample sequenced in a study of cytomegalovirus exposure and HLA in healthy donors. The protocol was immunoSEQ multiplex PCR, while the TCRdb copy is restricted to in-frame clones and leaves out a portion. The sample contains 200,000 to 250,000 clones, roughly 90% of which appear only once. Sequencing was performed on PBMCs. All receptors derive from a man aged 18 to 29 in good health and CMV-seropositive.

The chain links TRBV6-5 to TRBJ2-4, with D uncertain. Trimming shortened V by 0 bases and J by 10 bases, and 10 bases separated the two germline ends. Germline V gene data show CDR1 as MNHEY and CDR2 as SVGAGI. This CDR3 is built from 13 residues. Here the CDR3 reads CASSYSPGRIQYF. Here the CDR3 DNA reads TGTGCCAGCAGTTACTCCCCAGGACGGATTCAGTACTTC.

CDR3 DNA: TGTGCCAGCAGTTTAATCTACAGGCTCGAGAACACTGAAGCTTTCTTT. Translation: CASSLIYRLENTEAFF. The J gene is TRBJ1-1, the V gene TRBV27, with D possibly TRBD1 on 5 matching bases. Trimming removed 2 bases at V and 1 base at J, with 14 bases between. Germline loops: CDR1 MNHEY, CDR2 SMNVEV (reference sequence). This CDR3 contains 16 residues.

This clone appeared a single time. The junction differs from germline at one of its ends, possibly a read error. The rearrangement joins TRBV27 to TRBJ2-1; 13 bases match TRBD2. The CDR3 totals 18 residues. Per the germline V gene, CDR1 is MNHEY and CDR2 is SMNVEV (reference sequence). The CDR3 DNA is TGTGCCAGCAGTCCTCTACTAGCGGGAGGGCCCTCCCACAATGAGCAGTTCTTC. Translated, it gives CASSPLLAGGPSHNEQFF.

About this clone itself: The sample holds other DNA sequences that translate to the same CDR3. V gene TRBV6-5 combines with J gene TRBJ1-5; D is perhaps TRBD1 (5 bases). The CDR3 contains 15 residues. With 0 bases removed from V and 6 bases from J, the gap between germline ends came to 12 bases. CDR1 and CDR2 from the germline V gene are MNHEY and SVGAGI. The CDR3, as DNA: TGTGCCAGCAGTTACTCGGGAGGGGCGGGTCAGCCCCAGCATTTT. It yields the protein CASSYSGGAGQPQHF.

This clone was detected once. The rearrangement uses TRBV29-1 and TRBJ2-1; D possibly corresponds to TRBD2 (6 bases). Germline values: CDR1 SQVTM, CDR2 ANQGSEA. The CDR3 contains 10 residues. With 7 bases removed from V and 10 bases from J, the gap between germline ends came to 11 bases. The CDR3 here is CSARENEQFF. The CDR3 region has the DNA TGCAGCGCCCGGGAGAACGAGCAGTTCTTC.

This clone was observed a few times. The chain links TRBV5-6 to TRBJ2-5; TRBD2 matches 10 bases. CDR3 length: 16 amino acids. Germline V gene lookup returns CDR1 SGHDT and CDR2 YYEEEE. Trimming at V came to 3 bases and at J to 1 base, leaving 6 bases not matched to a gene. The CDR3 DNA reads TGTGCCAGCAGCTCGCGGACTAGCGGTTTCCAAGAGACCCAGTACTTC. Translating it yields CASSSRTSGFQETQYF.

V usage is TRBV28 and J usage is TRBJ1-3; D not certain. The V and J ends lost 7 bases and 0 bases respectively, with 10 bases between them. The CDR3 is 14 residues long. Per the germline V gene, CDR1 is MDHEN and CDR2 is SYDVKM. CDR3 region: CASTPSLSGNTIYF. CDR3 sequence (DNA): TGTGCCAGCACCCCCAGCCTCTCTGGAAACACCATATATTTT.

This chain links TRBV4-2 with TRBJ1-1; D is unclear. Germline CDR1 reads LGHNA; CDR2 reads YNFKEQ. This CDR3 is 16 amino acids long. The V and J ends lost 0 bases and 0 bases respectively, with 11 bases between them. The CDR3 region has the DNA TGTGCCAGCAGCCAAGAGCCGTCCAGCATGAACACTGAAGCTTTCTTT. Protein sequence: CASSQEPSSMNTEAFF.

The genes are TRBV6-5 and TRBJ1-2; no clear D gene. With 2 bases removed from V and 8 bases from J, the gap between germline ends came to 18 bases. The CDR3 is made up of 15 amino acids. CDR1 is MNHEY and CDR2 is SVGAGI in the germline V gene. This CDR3 reads CASSYRSLPSWGYTF. CDR3 DNA sequence: TGTGCCAGCAGTTACAGATCTCTTCCATCTTGGGGCTACACCTTC.

The chain carries TRBV11-2 and TRBJ1-1; D might be TRBD1 (6 bases). This CDR3 region has 11 residues. Between the trimmed V and J ends, which lost 11 bases and 3 bases, there was a span of 10 bases. Germline CDR1 and CDR2: SGHAT and FQNNGV. The CDR3 DNA is TGTGCCTCCGACAGGTACACTGAAGCTTTCTTT. Its protein is CASDRYTEAFF.

The rearrangement links TRBV20-1 to TRBJ2-7; D is uncertain. Germline CDR1 reads DFQATT; CDR2 reads SNEGSKA (reference sequence). Between the trimmed V and J ends, which lost 3 bases and 5 bases, there was a span of 8 bases. The CDR3 contains 11 residues. CDR3 sequence: CSARPWDEQYF. Here the CDR3 DNA reads TGCAGTGCTAGGCCATGGGACGAGCAGTACTTC.

V usage is TRBV27 and J usage is TRBJ2-3; D may be TRBD2 (6 bases). This CDR3 is built from 17 residues. Germline assignment: CDR1 MNHEY and CDR2 SMNVEV (reference sequence). Trimming cost V 3 bases and J 1 base, with 17 bases left between them. CDR3 region: CASSFTGAVSGTDTQYF. In nucleotides, the CDR3 is TGTGCCAGCAGTTTTACGGGAGCGGTGTCGGGCACAGATACGCAGTATTTT.

J is TRBJ2-1 and V is TRBV28, with 8 bases matching TRBD1. CDR1 and CDR2 (germline): MDHEN, SYDVKM. The CDR3 spans 16 residues. V gave up 5 bases and J gave up 3 bases; unmatched junction bases: 9. CDR3 bases: TGTGCCAGCAGTGTAATACGGGACAGGTTCTACAATGAGCAGTTCTTC. This sequence encodes CASSVIRDRFYNEQFF.

The CDR3 sequence: CASSLKISTSSYEQYF. CDR3 DNA sequence: TGTGCCAGCAGTTTAAAAATTAGTACAAGCTCCTACGAGCAGTACTTC. The chain combines TRBV27 with TRBJ2-7; D is uncertain. CDR3 length: 16 amino acids. Trimming shortened V by 2 bases and J by 0 bases, and 14 bases separated the two germline ends. Germline CDR1 is MNHEY and CDR2 is SMNVEV (reference sequence).

This chain joins TRBV5-1 and TRBJ2-7; D is perhaps TRBD1 or TRBD2 (5 bases each). CDR1 is SGHRS and CDR2 is YFSETQ in the germline V gene. V was clipped by 6 bases and J by 0 bases, with 19 bases between them. CDR3 length: 16 residues. The chain's CDR3 is CASTRDGGARSYEQYF. Here the CDR3 DNA reads TGCGCCAGCACCCGGGATGGGGGTGCCCGCTCCTACGAGCAGTACTTC.

In this sample, this clone turned up a few times. The J gene is TRBJ1-2, the V gene TRBV5-5; TRBD1 is a possible D gene (6 bases). The V gene's germline CDR1 is SGHKS and CDR2 YYEKEE (reference sequence). The CDR3 is 13 amino acids. The V and J ends lost 4 bases and 4 bases respectively, with 11 bases between them. CDR3 in DNA: TGTGCCAGCAGCCTCGGACAGCGCTATGGCTACACCTTC. Its translation is CASSLGQRYGYTF.

The V and J genes are TRBV6-1 and TRBJ1-1, with D unresolved. This CDR3 comprises 14 residues. The germline V and J ends were trimmed by 6 bases and 3 bases, with 14 bases remaining between them. The germline gives CDR1 MNHNS, CDR2 SASEGT. CDR3 in amino acids: CASSLLEGHTEAFF. Written as DNA, the CDR3 is TGTGCCAGCAGCCTCCTTGAGGGCCACACTGAAGCTTTCTTT.